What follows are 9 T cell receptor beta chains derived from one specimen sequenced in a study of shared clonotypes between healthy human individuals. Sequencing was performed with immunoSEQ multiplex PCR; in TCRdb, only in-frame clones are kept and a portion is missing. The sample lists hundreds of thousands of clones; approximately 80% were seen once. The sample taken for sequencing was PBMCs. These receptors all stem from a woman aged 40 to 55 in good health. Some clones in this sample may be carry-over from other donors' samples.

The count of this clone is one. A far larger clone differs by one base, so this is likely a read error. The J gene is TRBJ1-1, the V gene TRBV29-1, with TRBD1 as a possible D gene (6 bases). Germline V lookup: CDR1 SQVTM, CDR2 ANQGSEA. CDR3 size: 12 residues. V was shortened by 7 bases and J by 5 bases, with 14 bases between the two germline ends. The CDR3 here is CSAYSRGTEAFF. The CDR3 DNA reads TGCAGCGCTTACTCCAGGGGTACTGAAGCTTTCTTT. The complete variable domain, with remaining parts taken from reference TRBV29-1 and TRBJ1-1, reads SAVISQKPSRDICQRGTSLTIQCQVDSQVTMMFWYRQQPGQSLTLIATANQGSEATYESGFVIDKFPISRPNLTFSTLTVSNMSPEDSSIYLCSAYSRGTEAFFGQGTRLTVV.

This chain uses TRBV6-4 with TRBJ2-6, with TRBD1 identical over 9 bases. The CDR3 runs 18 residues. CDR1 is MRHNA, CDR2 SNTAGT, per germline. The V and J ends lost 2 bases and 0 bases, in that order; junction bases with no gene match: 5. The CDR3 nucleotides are TGTGCCAGCAGTGACACGGGACAGGGCTTCTCTGGGGCCAACGTCCTGACTTTC. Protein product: CASSDTGQGFSGANVLTF.

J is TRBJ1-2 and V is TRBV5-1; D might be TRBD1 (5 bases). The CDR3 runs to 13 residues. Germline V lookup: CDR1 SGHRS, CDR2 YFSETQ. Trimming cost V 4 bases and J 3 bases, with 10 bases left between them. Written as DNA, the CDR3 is TGCGCCAGCAGCCCCGACAGTGACTATGGCTACACCTTC. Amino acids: CASSPDSDYGYTF.

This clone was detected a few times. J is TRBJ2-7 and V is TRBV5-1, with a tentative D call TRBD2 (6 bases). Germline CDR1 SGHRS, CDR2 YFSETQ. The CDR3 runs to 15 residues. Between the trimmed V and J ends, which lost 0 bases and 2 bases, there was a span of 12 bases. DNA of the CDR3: TGCGCCAGCAGCTTGGGACCGGGGGAGACCTACGAGCAGTACTTC. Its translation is CASSLGPGETYEQYF.

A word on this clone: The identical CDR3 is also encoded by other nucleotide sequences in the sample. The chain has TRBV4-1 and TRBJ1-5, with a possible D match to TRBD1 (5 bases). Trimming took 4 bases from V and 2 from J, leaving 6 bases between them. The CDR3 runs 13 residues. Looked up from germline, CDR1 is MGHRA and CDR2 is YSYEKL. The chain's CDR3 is CASSRDGNQPQHF. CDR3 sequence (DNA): TGCGCCAGCAGCCGGGACGGCAATCAGCCCCAGCATTTT.

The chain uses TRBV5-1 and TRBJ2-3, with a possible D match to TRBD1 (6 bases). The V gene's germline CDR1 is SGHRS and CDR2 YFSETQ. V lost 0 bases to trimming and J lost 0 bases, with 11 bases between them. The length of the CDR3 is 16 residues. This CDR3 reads CASSLGQGKSTDTQYF. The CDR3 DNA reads TGCGCCAGCAGCTTGGGGCAGGGGAAAAGCACAGATACGCAGTATTTT.

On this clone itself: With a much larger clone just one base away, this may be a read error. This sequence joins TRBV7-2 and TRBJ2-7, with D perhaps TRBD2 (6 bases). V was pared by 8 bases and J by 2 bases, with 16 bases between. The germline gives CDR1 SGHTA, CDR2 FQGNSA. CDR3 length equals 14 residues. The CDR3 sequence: CASGSGLLPYEQYF. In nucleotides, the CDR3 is TGTGCCAGCGGCTCGGGACTCCTACCCTACGAGCAGTACTTC. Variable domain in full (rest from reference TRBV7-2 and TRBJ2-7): GAGVSQSPSNKVTEKGKDVELRCDPISGHTALYWYRQSLGQGLEFLIYFQGNSAPDKSGLPSDRFSAERTGGSVSTLTIQRTQQEDSAVYLCASGSGLLPYEQYFGPGTRLTVT.

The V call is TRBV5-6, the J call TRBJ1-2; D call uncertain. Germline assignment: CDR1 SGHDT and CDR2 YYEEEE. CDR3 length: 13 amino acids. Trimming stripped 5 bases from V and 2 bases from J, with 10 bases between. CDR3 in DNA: TGTGCCAGCAGGCGGGAGCAGAACTATGGCTACACCTTC. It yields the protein CASRREQNYGYTF.

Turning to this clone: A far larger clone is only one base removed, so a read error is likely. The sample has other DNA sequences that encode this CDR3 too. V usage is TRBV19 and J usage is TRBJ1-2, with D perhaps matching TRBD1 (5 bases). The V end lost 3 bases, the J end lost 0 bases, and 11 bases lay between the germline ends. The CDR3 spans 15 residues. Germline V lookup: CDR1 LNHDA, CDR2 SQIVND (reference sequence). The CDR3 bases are TGTGCCAGTAGTATCGGGACGGGAGCTAACTATGGCTACACCTTC. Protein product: CASSIGTGANYGYTF.